This TCR beta chain was documented in a study of PD-L1 blockade in urothelial cancer. Study-level background: The study started patients on atezolizumab around 2014, giving 1,200 mg intravenously every 3 weeks. About 90% of the roughly 29 patients were men with bladder-origin urothelial cancer. Reported median T cell count for blood samples was roughly 150,000.

Each patient presented with locally advanced or metastatic urothelial carcinoma. Sequencing used immunoSEQ multiplex PCR; TCRdb keeps in-frame clones, though not all of them. The sample shows about 42,000 clones, roughly 77% of them seen only once. Trimming stripped 7 bases from V and 2 bases from J, with 4 bases between. The CDR3 length is 11 residues. Germline V lookup: CDR1 MDHEN, CDR2 SYDVKM. This clonotype was obtained from a man aged 70-80 years with urothelial cancer. The sequenced sample was PBMCs, obtained around atezolizumab (anti-PD-L1) treatment. The chain uses TRBV28 and TRBJ2-3; no definite D call. In nucleotides, the CDR3 is TGTGCCAGCACTAACACAGATACGCAGTATTTT. Translating gives CASTNTDTQYF.